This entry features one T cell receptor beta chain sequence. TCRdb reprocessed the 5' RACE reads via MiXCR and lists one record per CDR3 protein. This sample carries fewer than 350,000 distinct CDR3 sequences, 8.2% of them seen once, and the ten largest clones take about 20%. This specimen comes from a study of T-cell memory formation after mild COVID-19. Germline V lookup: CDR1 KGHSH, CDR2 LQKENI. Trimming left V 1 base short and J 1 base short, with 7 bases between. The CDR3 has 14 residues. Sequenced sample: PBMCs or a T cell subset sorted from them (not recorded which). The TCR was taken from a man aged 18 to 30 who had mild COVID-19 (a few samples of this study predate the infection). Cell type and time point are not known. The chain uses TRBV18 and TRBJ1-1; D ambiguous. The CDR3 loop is CASSPRPQNTEAFF. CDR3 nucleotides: TGTGCCAGCTCACCACGTCCGCAGAACACTGAAGCTTTCTTT.